Listed here are 8 T cell receptor beta chains from one sample, sequenced in a study of control samples from healthy donors and cancer patients. The data were produced by immunoSEQ multiplex PCR, yet TCRdb's version contains in-frame clones alone and is incomplete. The sample yields 45,000 to 70,000 clones, around 90% seen once. The sequenced sample was PBMCs. The receptors shown here come from a man in his thirties or forties with colorectal cancer.

The rearrangement links TRBV20-1 to TRBJ2-1; D not resolved. The V gene lost 3 bases and the J gene lost 5 bases, with 17 bases spanning the gap. Germline V CDR1 and CDR2: DFQATT, SNEGSKA (reference sequence). This CDR3 comprises 15 residues. The CDR3 spells CSASGLWIHNNEQFF. DNA for the CDR3: TGCAGTGCTAGTGGCCTCTGGATACACAACAATGAGCAGTTCTTC.

This chain joins TRBV4-2 and TRBJ2-3; 10 positions agree with TRBD2. The CDR3 spans 17 residues. Germline values: CDR1 LGHNA, CDR2 YNFKEQ. With V trimmed by 4 bases and J by 5 bases, 12 bases remained unmatched. This CDR3 reads CASSPSELAGSGDTQYF. CDR3 DNA sequence: TGTGCCAGCAGCCCCTCCGAACTAGCGGGGTCGGGAGATACGCAGTATTTT.

This chain links TRBV11-2 with TRBJ2-3; D not resolved. Trimming took off 2 bases at V and 0 bases at J, with 12 bases between the two ends. The CDR3 sequence is 16 residues long. The germline CDR1 and CDR2 sequences are SGHAT and FQNNGV. The CDR3 protein is CASSLYLDPSTDTQYF. CDR3 DNA: TGTGCCAGCAGCTTATATCTCGATCCTAGCACAGATACGCAGTATTTT.

This chain joins TRBV6-1 and TRBJ1-2; D call uncertain. Germline CDR1 reads MNHNS; CDR2 reads SASEGT. The CDR3 has 13 amino acids. The V end was cut by 2 bases, the J end by 3 bases, with 7 bases between. DNA for the CDR3: TGTGCCAGCAGTGAAAGACCGGACTATGGCTACACCTTC. This encodes CASSERPDYGYTF.

The chain combines TRBV4-2 with TRBJ2-7, with 8 bases fitting TRBD2. Germline loops: CDR1 LGHNA, CDR2 YNFKEQ. Losses at the gene ends were 4 bases for V and 3 bases for J; bases not matched to a gene: 5. The CDR3 is made up of 14 amino acids. CDR3 DNA: TGTGCCAGCAGCCCCGGGCGGGGGGACTACGAGCAGTACTTC. Translated, it gives CASSPGRGDYEQYF.

The chain joins TRBV6-4 to TRBJ1-4; a possible D gene is TRBD1 (6 bases). The V gene lost 2 bases and the J gene lost 14 bases, with 21 bases spanning the gap. The germline V gene encodes CDR1 MRHNA and CDR2 SNTAGT. The CDR3 contains 15 residues. DNA of the CDR3: TGTGCCAGCAGTGACCCAGGGACAAAACGCGGCGGGCTGTTTTTT. It codes for CASSDPGTKRGGLFF.

V and J are TRBV5-4 and TRBJ2-3; tentatively, D is TRBD2 (6 bases). The CDR3 is made up of 15 amino acids. The germline V gene has CDR1 SGHNT and CDR2 YYREEE (reference sequence). V was cut by 1 base and J by 5 bases, with 14 bases left in between. The CDR3 loop reads CASSLRAREVDTQYF. The CDR3 DNA is TGTGCCAGCAGCTTGCGAGCCAGGGAGGTAGATACGCAGTATTTT.

The chain employs TRBV9 and TRBJ1-2; 12 positions match TRBD1. The CDR3 spans 15 residues. Per the germline V gene, CDR1 is SGDLS and CDR2 is YYNGEE. Trimming removed 0 bases from V and 8 bases from J; junction bases left unmatched: 5. CDR3 loop: CASSVGDRGQWGYTF. Here the CDR3 DNA reads TGTGCCAGCAGCGTAGGGGACAGGGGGCAGTGGGGCTACACCTTC.